One sample yielded the 16 T cell receptor beta chains listed below, sequenced in a study of Graves' ophthalmopathy and Graves' hyperthyroidism. Amplification of TCR beta CDR3 regions used RNA transcripts. After a first-round RT-PCR with HTBI primers, a second-round multiplex PCR was run. TCRdb processed the multiplex PCR reads anew with MiXCR; each CDR3 protein has one entry. Counted here are some 160,000 distinct CDR3 sequences, 39% occurring once; the ten biggest clones make up roughly 8.9%. Input material: peripheral blood. The receptor source for this set is a man in his thirties or forties with Graves' ophthalmopathy.

This clonotype was detected ten times or more. This chain connects TRBV6-5 to TRBJ1-1, with 9 bases lining up with TRBD1. The CDR3 runs 15 residues. The V gene end was trimmed by 6 bases and the J gene end by 2 bases; junction bases not matched to a gene: 7. CDR1 and CDR2 from the germline V gene are MNHEY and SVGAGI. In nucleotides, the CDR3 is TGTGCCAGCAGCTCACAGGGGGCGGGTAACACTGAAGCTTTCTTT. Its translation: CASSSQGAGNTEAFF.

This clonotype was detected many times. In DNA form, the CDR3 reads TGTGCCAGCAGCTCCTCCTCTAGCGGGAGAATATACGAGCAGTACTTC. As protein: CASSSSSSGRIYEQYF. The rearrangement joins TRBV7-2 to TRBJ2-7, with 10 bases matching TRBD2. CDR1 and CDR2 (germline): SGHTA, FQGNSA. The CDR3 consists of 16 residues. Losses at the gene ends were 4 bases for V and 4 bases for J; bases not matched to a gene: 10.

This rearrangement joins TRBV12-3 or TRBV12-4 to TRBJ1-1; D is perhaps TRBD1 (5 bases). V gave up 2 bases and J gave up 0 bases, with 10 bases separating them. CDR3 length equals 15 residues. The DNA for the CDR3 is TGTGCCAGCAGTTTATGGGGCGCCCTGAACACTGAAGCTTTCTTT. This translates into CASSLWGALNTEAFF.

This clonotype was observed many times. Its ends do not fully match the called genes, so a read error is possible. This chain connects TRBV15 to TRBJ1-2, with TRBD1 as a possible D gene (5 bases). CDR3 length equals 12 residues. Germline V gives CDR1 LNHNV, CDR2 YYDKDF (reference sequence). Here the CDR3 reads CATRSSRGGYTF. The CDR3 DNA reads TGTGCCACCCGCAGCTCTCGGGGGGGCTACACCTTC. The full variable domain, its missing parts supplied by reference TRBV15 and TRBJ1-2, is DAMVIQNPRYQVTQFGKPVTLSCSQTLNHNVMYWYQQKSSQAPKLLFHYYDKDFNNEADTPDNFQSRRPNTSFCFLDIRSPGLGDTAMYLCATRSSRGGYTFGSGTRLTVV.

Many counts were recorded for this clonotype. The chain links TRBV25-1 to TRBJ1-2; no clear D. V was cut by 3 bases and J by 2 bases, with 13 bases left in between. Germline V lookup: CDR1 MGHDK, CDR2 SYGVNS. CDR3 length: 15 amino acids. The CDR3 DNA reads as TGTGCCAGCAGTGATGCCGGACGGAGCAACTATGGCTACACCTTC. It encodes CASSDAGRSNYGYTF.

This clonotype has just a few counts. J is TRBJ2-7 and V is TRBV24-1, with a tentative D call TRBD2 (5 bases). This CDR3 contains 13 residues. Trimming shortened V by 9 bases and J by 3 bases, and 14 bases separated the two germline ends. Germline CDR1 KGHDR, CDR2 SFDVKD. Written as DNA, the CDR3 is TGTGCCACCGCGTCAAGCGGAAGCTACGAGCAGTACTTC. Encoded protein: CATASSGSYEQYF.

This clonotype was counted at least ten times. The genes are TRBV20-1 and TRBJ2-5; a possible D gene is TRBD2 (6 bases). CDR1 and CDR2 from the germline V gene are DFQATT and SNEGSKA (reference sequence). The V end was cut by 0 bases, the J end by 5 bases, with 16 bases between. CDR3 size: 15 residues. For the CDR3, the DNA is TGCAGTGCTAGAGAAGGTAGCGGATCTTTGGAGACCCAGTACTTC. It is translated as CSAREGSGSLETQYF.

The DNA for the CDR3 is TGTGCCTGGAGGAAAGGCATGAACACTGAAGCTTTCTTT. Its protein product is CAWRKGMNTEAFF. The chain couples TRBV30 to TRBJ1-1; D unresolved. Germline V lookup: CDR1 GTSNPN, CDR2 SVGIG (reference sequence). V was clipped by 3 bases and J by 0 bases, with 8 bases between them. The length of the CDR3 is 13 residues. Variable domain in full (rest from reference TRBV30 and TRBJ1-1): SQTIHQWPATLVQPVGSPLSLECTVEGTSNPNLYWYRQAAGRGLQLLFYSVGIGQISSEVPQNLSASRPQDRQFILSSKKLLLSDSGFYLCAWRKGMNTEAFFGQGTRLTVV.

This clonotype occurred a few times. The J gene is TRBJ2-7, the V gene TRBV6-2 or TRBV6-3; 7 bases map to TRBD1. Germline CDR1 is MNHEY and CDR2 is SVGEGT. With 0 bases clipped from V and 3 bases from J, the junction kept 2 bases outside the gene matches. The CDR3 runs 14 residues. The CDR3 DNA sequence: TGTGCCAGCAGTTACTCCCGGGACAGCTACGAGCAGTACTTC. It translates to CASSYSRDSYEQYF.

The J gene is TRBJ1-6, the V gene TRBV4-3; D gene ambiguous. The CDR3 totals 14 residues. Trimming cost V 0 bases and J 0 bases, with 0 bases left between them. CDR1 is LGHNA, CDR2 YSLEER, per germline. The CDR3 protein is CASSQDSYNSPLHF. The CDR3 bases are TGCGCCAGCAGCCAAGACTCCTATAATTCACCCCTCCACTTT.

The gene calls are TRBV5-4 and TRBJ2-7, with D perhaps TRBD1 or TRBD2 (6 bases each). There are 14 residues in the CDR3. CDR1 and CDR2 (germline): SGHNT, YYREEE (reference sequence). Trimming cost V 4 bases and J 2 bases, with 13 bases left between them. The CDR3 DNA reads as TGTGCCAGCAGCGCCCTGAGGGGGGCCTACGAGCAGTACTTC. Translation gives CASSALRGAYEQYF.

This clonotype was seen many times. The chain combines TRBV2 with TRBJ1-1, with 7 bases lining up with TRBD1. With 7 bases clipped from V and 5 bases from J, the junction kept 4 bases outside the gene matches. Germline CDR1 is SNHLY and CDR2 is FYNNEI. CDR3 length: 12 amino acids. CDR3 DNA: TGTGCCAGCACGGGACAGTTGACTGAAGCTTTCTTT. This translates into CASTGQLTEAFF.

The sample holds a few counts of this clonotype. The chain couples TRBV12-3 or TRBV12-4 to TRBJ2-4, with D maybe TRBD1 (5 bases). This CDR3 comprises 15 residues. Trimming removed 0 bases from V and 6 bases from J, with 12 bases in between. The CDR3 sequence: CASSLAVGQINIQYF. As DNA, the CDR3 is TGTGCCAGCAGTTTAGCGGTAGGACAAATAAACATTCAGTACTTC.

The chain couples TRBV6-2 or TRBV6-3 to TRBJ1-1; TRBD1 agrees at 9 bases. The CDR3 is 18 residues long. Germline V gene lookup returns CDR1 MNHEY and CDR2 SVGEGT. The junction had 10 bases not matched to a gene; V was cut back by 2 bases and J by 0 bases. In DNA form, the CDR3 reads TGTGCCAGCAGTTACACATACCCGGGACAGGGCGTGAACACTGAAGCTTTCTTT. As protein: CASSYTYPGQGVNTEAFF.

Many counts were recorded for this clonotype. The V call is TRBV30, the J call TRBJ2-6; D is uncertain. V shed 5 bases and J shed 0 bases, with 14 bases lying between them. Germline CDR1 is GTSNPN and CDR2 is SVGIG (reference sequence). This CDR3 is built from 16 residues. The CDR3: CAWRKGGSSGANVLTF. CDR3 sequence (DNA): TGTGCCTGGCGAAAGGGCGGCTCCTCTGGGGCCAACGTCCTGACTTTC.

This clonotype showed up many times. The chain joins TRBV10-3 to TRBJ2-5; D not certain. CDR3 size: 14 residues. The V end was cut by 2 bases, the J end by 0 bases, with 7 bases between. From germline, CDR1 is ENHRY and CDR2 SYGVKD. CDR3: CAISERLYQETQYF. CDR3 nucleotide sequence: TGTGCCATCAGTGAGAGGTTGTACCAAGAGACCCAGTACTTC.